Each of the 32 T cell receptor beta chains below was sequenced from the same sample in a study of T cell repertoires in cytomegalovirus infection. What these receptors recognize is not known. TCRdb analysed the reads with MiXCR anew, one entry per CDR3 protein. The table records some 900,000 distinct CDR3 sequences, 32% of them present only once. Sequenced material: cultured CD8+ T cells from PBMCs, taken from culture after CMV antigen stimulation. All receptors derive from a human donor in good health (CMV status not recorded). Some clones in this sample may be carry-over from other donors' samples.

The rearrangement uses TRBV12-3 or TRBV12-4 and TRBJ2-2; either TRBD1 or TRBD2 may fit D (5 bases each). V lost 2 bases to trimming and J lost 5 bases, with 12 bases between them. CDR3 length: 15 residues. The CDR3 protein is CASSLTGPVTGELFF. For the CDR3, the DNA is TGTGCCAGCAGTTTAACGGGACCGGTTACCGGGGAGCTGTTTTTT.

This clonotype was found many times. The chain links TRBV7-8 to TRBJ1-6, with a weak D call TRBD1 (6 bases). Looked up from germline, CDR1 is SGHVS and CDR2 is FQNEAQ. The CDR3 covers 15 residues. Deletions cut 2 bases from V and 7 bases from J, with 12 bases between. DNA for the CDR3: TGTGCCAGCAGCTTATATGTACAGGGAAATTCACCCCTCCACTTT. It specifies CASSLYVQGNSPLHF.

This clonotype was recorded at least ten times. V usage is TRBV7-8 and J usage is TRBJ1-2; perhaps TRBD1 as D (5 bases). The CDR3 consists of 18 residues. The V end lost 3 bases, the J end lost 6 bases, and 26 bases lay between the germline ends. Per germline, CDR1 SGHVS and CDR2 FQNEAQ. CDR3 sequence (DNA): TGTGCCAGCAGCTTGAGGTGGGGGACGACACCCGGAGGCCATGGCTACACCTTC. This sequence encodes CASSLRWGTTPGGHGYTF. Using reference TRBV7-8 and TRBJ1-2 for the parts outside the CDR3, the full variable domain is GAGVSQSPRYKVAKRGQDVALRCDPISGHVSLFWYQQALGQGPEFLTYFQNEAQLDKSGLPSDRFFAERPEGSVSTLKIQRTQQEDSAVYLCASSLRWGTTPGGHGYTFGSGTRLTVV.

The V call is TRBV7-6, the J call TRBJ1-1; no firm D call. The V end was cut by 5 bases, the J end by 4 bases, with 14 bases between. This CDR3 is built from 14 residues. Germline values: CDR1 SGHVS, CDR2 FNYEAQ. The CDR3 region is CASSPSSLGTEAFF. CDR3 DNA sequence: TGTGCCAGCAGCCCCTCTAGCTTGGGCACTGAAGCTTTCTTT. The full variable domain, with the rest looked up from reference TRBV7-6 and TRBJ1-1, is GAGVSQSPRYKVTKRGQDVALRCDPISGHVSLYWYRQALGQGPEFLTYFNYEAQQDKSGLPNDRFSAERPEGSISTLTIQRTEQRDSAMYRCASSPSSLGTEAFFGQGTRLTVV.

About this clonotype itself: Its ends do not fully match the called genes, so a read error is possible. The chain joins TRBV15 to TRBJ2-5, with TRBD2 as a possible D gene (5 bases). The V gene's germline CDR1 is LNHNV and CDR2 YYDKDF (reference sequence). This CDR3 comprises 13 residues. CDR3 protein: CVTSRDAGKTQYF. The CDR3 DNA reads as TGTGTCACCAGCAGAGATGCCGGGAAGACCCAGTACTTC.

The chain is built from TRBV20-1 and TRBJ2-1; D is possibly TRBD1 (5 bases). V shed 2 bases and J shed 2 bases, with 13 bases lying between them. CDR1 DFQATT and CDR2 SNEGSKA come from the germline V gene (reference sequence). This CDR3 spans 15 amino acids. CDR3 sequence reads: CSARSRDYTYNEQFF. CDR3 nucleotide sequence: TGCAGTGCTAGATCCAGGGATTATACCTACAATGAGCAGTTCTTC.

A few counts support this clonotype. CDR3 nucleotides: TGCAGTGCTAGAGAGGGGGAGGCGCCCTATGGCTACACCTTC. This translates into CSAREGEAPYGYTF. The genes are TRBV20-1 and TRBJ1-2; maybe TRBD1 (5 bases). There are 14 residues in the CDR3. In germline, CDR1 is DFQATT, CDR2 SNEGSKA (reference sequence). The ends were cut back, 0 bases at V and 4 bases at J, with 12 bases in the middle.

The gene calls are TRBV6-5 and TRBJ2-7; 9 nucleotides agree with TRBD1. This CDR3 is 15 amino acids long. Looked up from germline, CDR1 is MNHEY and CDR2 is SVGAGI. V lost 2 bases to trimming and J lost 3 bases; unmatched junction nucleotides: 5. In DNA form, the CDR3 reads TGTGCCAGCAGTTACGGGGGGGACAGGGTCTACGAGCAGTACTTC. It is translated as CASSYGGDRVYEQYF.

This clonotype was detected many times. The chain employs TRBV7-6 and TRBJ2-1, with 7 bases identical to TRBD2. CDR3 length: 14 amino acids. Germline assignment: CDR1 SGHVS and CDR2 FNYEAQ. Trimming cost V 4 bases and J 7 bases; bases outside gene matches: 7. The CDR3 loop reads CASSSRLAANEQFF. The CDR3 bases are TGTGCCAGCAGCTCGAGACTAGCAGCAAATGAGCAGTTCTTC.

This clonotype was detected only a few times. The chain is built from TRBV11-2 and TRBJ2-3; 9 bases map to TRBD1. V trimming: 5 bases; J trimming: 3 bases; junction bases outside the gene matches: 9. CDR3 length equals 16 residues. CDR1 is SGHAT, CDR2 FQNNGV, per germline. CDR3 coding DNA: TGTGCCAGCAGCCCTTGGACAGGGGAAGGAACAGATACGCAGTATTTT. This gives the protein CASSPWTGEGTDTQYF.

V and J are TRBV13 and TRBJ2-1; 8 bases fit TRBD1. The CDR3 spans 14 residues. Trimming cost V 4 bases and J 8 bases; bases outside gene matches: 7. Germline V lookup: CDR1 PRHDT, CDR2 FYEKMQ (reference sequence). The CDR3: CASSSGQGFDEQFF. The CDR3 bases are TGTGCCAGCAGCTCCGGACAGGGCTTCGATGAGCAGTTCTTC.

The chain joins TRBV13 to TRBJ2-5; a possible D gene is TRBD1 (6 bases). The germline V gene has CDR1 PRHDT and CDR2 FYEKMQ (reference sequence). V was pared by 5 bases and J by 2 bases, with 15 bases between. CDR3 length: 15 amino acids. CDR3 sequence: CASSGTPRWQETQYF. In DNA form, the CDR3 reads TGTGCCAGCAGCGGGACACCTCGGTGGCAAGAGACCCAGTACTTC.

This chain links TRBV5-1 with TRBJ1-6; 10 nucleotides match TRBD1. The CDR3 has 15 amino acids. The J segment lost 10 bases and the V segment lost 0 bases, leaving 4 bases of the junction unmatched. CDR1 and CDR2 (germline): SGHRS, YFSETQ. The CDR3 loop reads CASSLVGQGVSPLHF. The CDR3 DNA reads as TGCGCCAGCAGCTTGGTCGGACAGGGGGTGTCACCCCTCCACTTT.

This clonotype has just one count. This chain uses TRBV6-8 with TRBJ1-2; TRBD1 agrees at 8 bases. Germline V gene data show CDR1 as MNHGY and CDR2 as SAAAGT. Trimming at V came to 5 bases and at J to 7 bases, leaving 6 bases not matched to a gene. The CDR3 is made up of 13 amino acids. DNA of the CDR3: TGTGCCAGCAGTCCAGCGACAGGGGTTGGCTACACCTTC. Its translation: CASSPATGVGYTF.

This clonotype appeared a few times. The V call is TRBV9, the J call TRBJ2-7; possible D gene TRBD1, 6 bases. Germline CDR1 reads SGDLS; CDR2 reads YYNGEE. The germline V and J ends were trimmed by 7 bases and 2 bases, with 7 bases remaining between them. The CDR3 sequence is 11 residues long. The CDR3 here is CASDRTYEQYV. CDR3 nucleotide sequence: TGTGCCAGCGACAGGACCTACGAGCAGTACGTC.

The V and J genes are TRBV2 and TRBJ1-1, with D perhaps matching TRBD1 (5 bases). The CDR3 has 15 amino acids. Deletions cut 3 bases from V and 0 bases from J, with 11 bases between. Germline lookup yields CDR1 SNHLY and CDR2 FYNNEI. The CDR3 DNA follows: TGTGCCAGCAGTGATGATGACAGATTGAACACTGAAGCTTTCTTT. The encoded protein is CASSDDDRLNTEAFF.

This clonotype has more than one count but fewer than ten. The V gene is TRBV7-9, the J gene TRBJ2-3; D could derive from TRBD1 or TRBD2 (5 bases each). Between the trimmed V and J ends, which lost 7 bases and 2 bases, there was a span of 19 bases. The CDR3 runs 16 residues. Germline values: CDR1 SEHNR, CDR2 FQNEAQ (reference sequence). CDR3 nucleotide sequence: TGTGCCAGCATCACGATCGGCCGGGGCCTCACAGATACGCAGTATTTT. Its protein is CASITIGRGLTDTQYF.

This clonotype was seen many times. This chain joins TRBV29-1 and TRBJ1-6; D is perhaps TRBD1 (5 bases). V was pared by 6 bases and J by 0 bases, with 9 bases between. CDR1 is SQVTM and CDR2 is ANQGSEA in the germline V gene. The CDR3 totals 14 residues. CDR3 sequence reads: CSVPRGSYNSPLHF. In DNA, the CDR3 is TGCAGCGTACCAAGGGGCTCCTATAATTCACCCCTCCACTTT.

V usage is TRBV27 and J usage is TRBJ1-1, with 8 nucleotides matching TRBD1. This CDR3 is 14 amino acids long. In germline, CDR1 is MNHEY, CDR2 SMNVEV (reference sequence). The V segment lost 4 bases and the J segment 3 bases; nucleotides outside the gene matches: 4. The CDR3, as DNA: TGTGCCAGCAGTTCGGACAGGGTATACACTGAAGCTTTCTTT. Translating gives CASSSDRVYTEAFF.

The rearrangement links TRBV19 to TRBJ2-1; 7 positions agree with TRBD2. V was clipped by 3 bases and J by 4 bases; unmatched bases: 3. CDR1 is LNHDA and CDR2 is SQIVND in the germline V gene (reference sequence). The CDR3 consists of 14 residues. The CDR3 DNA follows: TGTGCCAGTAGTATCGCTAGCGGATACAATGAGCAGTTCTTC. Amino acid sequence: CASSIASGYNEQFF.

This clonotype was seen repeatedly, ten times or more. The CDR3 DNA reads as TGTGCCAGCAGCCGTACCTGGACAGGGAATCAAGAGACCCAGTACTTC. Its translation is CASSRTWTGNQETQYF. V is TRBV7-6 and J is TRBJ2-5, with TRBD1 matching 8 bases. This CDR3 comprises 16 residues. V gave up 5 bases and J gave up 2 bases; unmatched junction bases: 10. Germline assignment: CDR1 SGHVS and CDR2 FNYEAQ.

This chain joins TRBV10-3 and TRBJ2-7; 9 nucleotides align to TRBD2. Germline V gives CDR1 ENHRY, CDR2 SYGVKD. After removal of 10 bases from V and 2 bases from J, the junction contained 15 bases not matched to a gene. CDR3 length equals 16 residues. The CDR3 DNA follows: TGTGCCACAATCCGCGGGGGGGAGGGAACCACCTACGAGCAGTACTTC. This translates into CATIRGGEGTTYEQYF.

This chain uses TRBV7-9 with TRBJ2-2, with a possible D match to TRBD1 (6 bases). The CDR3 runs to 24 residues. From germline, CDR1 is SEHNR and CDR2 FQNEAQ (reference sequence). Trimming shortened V by 2 bases and J by 5 bases, and 39 bases separated the two germline ends. The CDR3 DNA follows: TGTGCCAGCAGCTTATTAAGACCCGAGCGCCGCCAGGCAGGGGTCTCAAGAGGGACCGGGGAGCTGTTTTTT. It encodes CASSLLRPERRQAGVSRGTGELFF.

This rearrangement joins TRBV27 to TRBJ2-5; no firm D call. Trimming left V 1 base short and J 1 base short, with 13 bases between. The CDR3 contains 16 residues. Per the germline V gene, CDR1 is MNHEY and CDR2 is SMNVEV (reference sequence). The CDR3 DNA reads as TGTGCCAGCAGTTTATATGGCAGGACCCCCCAAGAGACCCAGTACTTC. It yields the protein CASSLYGRTPQETQYF.

The chain joins TRBV6-8 to TRBJ2-3; weak D call: TRBD2 (6 bases). Trimming removed 0 bases at V and 2 bases at J, with 9 bases between. The CDR3 totals 15 residues. CDR1 is MNHGY and CDR2 is SAAAGT in the germline V gene. The CDR3, as DNA: TGTGCCAGCAGTTACTCGTGGGAGGTCACAGATACGCAGTATTTT. It specifies CASSYSWEVTDTQYF.

The chain recombines TRBV7-6 with TRBJ1-4, with D perhaps matching TRBD1 (5 bases). V was cut by 4 bases and J by 8 bases, with 14 bases left in between. The V gene's germline CDR1 is SGHVS and CDR2 FNYEAQ. This CDR3 comprises 14 residues. The CDR3, as DNA: TGTGCCAGCAGCTGGCGGGGGATTGGAGAAAAACTGTTTTTT. Translating it yields CASSWRGIGEKLFF.

Worth noting for this clonotype: This may be a read error: a much more frequent sequence differs by one nucleotide. The chain has TRBV7-8 and TRBJ2-7; D possibly corresponds to TRBD1 (5 bases). Germline-derived CDR1 and CDR2 are SGHVS and FQNEAQ. The CDR3 length is 16 residues. In nucleotides, the CDR3 is TGTGCCAGCAGCTTAGGTGCAGGGCTTAGCTCCTACAAGCAGTACGTC. This codes for CASSLGAGLSSYKQYV.

In this sample, this clonotype turned up a few times. The gene calls are TRBV7-9 and TRBJ2-3; D is undetermined. CDR1 SEHNR and CDR2 FQNEAQ come from the germline V gene (reference sequence). The CDR3 has 13 amino acids. The V and J ends lost 4 bases and 5 bases respectively, with 10 bases between them. In DNA, the CDR3 is TGTGCCAGCAGCTCTCCCTTTTTAGATACGCAGTATTTT. Protein: CASSSPFLDTQYF.

This clonotype occurred many times. A read error may account for a junction end that differs from germline. The chain couples TRBV5-6 to TRBJ1-1; possible D gene TRBD1, 6 bases. The CDR3 consists of 13 residues. Germline CDR1 is SGHDT and CDR2 is YYEEEE. CDR3 nucleotide sequence: TGTGCCAGCAGTTTGGGGGCGGGAACTGAAGCTTTCTTT. Protein product: CASSLGAGTEAFF.

This chain links TRBV19 with TRBJ2-2, with D tentatively TRBD1 or TRBD2 (6 bases each). Germline V gives CDR1 LNHDA, CDR2 SQIVND (reference sequence). V dropped 8 bases and J dropped 6 bases, with 13 bases sitting between them. The CDR3 consists of 13 residues. CDR3: CASCAGEAGELFF. In DNA, the CDR3 is TGTGCCAGTTGCGCAGGGGAGGCCGGGGAGCTGTTTTTT.

This clonotype was observed a handful of times. This CDR3 is CASSPRGGRSYEQYV. CDR3 nucleotide sequence: TGTGCCAGCAGCCCCCGGGGGGGAAGATCCTACGAGCAGTACGTC. The J gene is TRBJ2-7, the V gene TRBV6-2 or TRBV6-3, with 8 bases that match TRBD2. Germline V CDR1 and CDR2: MNHEY, SVGEGT. V was pared by 6 bases and J by 1 base, with 8 bases of the junction left unmatched. CDR3 length equals 15 residues.

The rearrangement joins TRBV20-1 to TRBJ2-3; 14 nucleotides line up with TRBD2. Germline V gives CDR1 DFQATT, CDR2 SNEGSKA (reference sequence). The CDR3 has 17 amino acids. J gave up 0 bases and V 3 bases, and 5 bases lay outside the gene matches. CDR3 DNA sequence: TGCAGTGCTAGCTCCGGACTAGCGGGGGGAAGCACAGATACGCAGTATTTT. Protein product: CSASSGLAGGSTDTQYF.